This T cell receptor (beta chain) was sequenced for a study of blood T cell repertoires in COVID-19. The CDR3 loop spans 14 amino acids. Deletions cut 4 bases from V and 8 bases from J, with 16 bases between. Germline lookup yields CDR1 SGDLS and CDR2 YYNGEE. Measured with immunoSEQ multiplex PCR; TCRdb has only the in-frame clones, and not every one. The repertoire has around 210,000 clones, 89% of them found once; the top ten carry around 8.9%. This sequence joins TRBV9 and TRBJ2-1; D is uncertain. Sequencing was performed on PBMCs or T cells enriched from blood (not recorded which). The sequence came from a woman between 18 and 30 years old who had recovered from COVID-19. Here the CDR3 DNA reads TGTGCCAGCAGCCCTCTCCGATTAGGAGATGAGCAGTTCTTC. Protein: CASSPLRLGDEQFF.